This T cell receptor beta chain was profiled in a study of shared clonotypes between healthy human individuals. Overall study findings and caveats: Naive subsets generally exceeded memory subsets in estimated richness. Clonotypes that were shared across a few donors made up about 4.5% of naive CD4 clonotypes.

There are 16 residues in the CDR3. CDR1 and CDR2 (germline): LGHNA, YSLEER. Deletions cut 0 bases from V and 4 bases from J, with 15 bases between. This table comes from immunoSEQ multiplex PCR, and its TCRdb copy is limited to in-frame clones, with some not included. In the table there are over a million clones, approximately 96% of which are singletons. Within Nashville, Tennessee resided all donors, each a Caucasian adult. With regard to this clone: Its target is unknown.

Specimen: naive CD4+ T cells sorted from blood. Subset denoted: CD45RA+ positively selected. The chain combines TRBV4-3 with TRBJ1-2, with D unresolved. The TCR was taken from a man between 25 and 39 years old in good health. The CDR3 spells CASSQDLSGGFYGYTF. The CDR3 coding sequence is TGCGCCAGCAGCCAAGATTTGTCTGGAGGGTTCTATGGCTACACCTTC.